The 10 T cell receptor beta chains below come from one sample, sequenced in a study of cytomegalovirus exposure and HLA in healthy donors. With 60 Vbeta and 13 Jbeta primers, the PCR was carried out. Only in-frame clones appear in the TCRdb table, and some are missing; sequencing was by immunoSEQ multiplex PCR. The table has approximately 160,000 clones, approximately 77% seen once. Sequencing was performed on PBMCs. Receptor source: a male donor in good health and CMV-seropositive.

The chain joins TRBV30 to TRBJ2-3; a possible D gene is TRBD2 (7 bases). V was trimmed by 8 bases and J by 4 bases, leaving 16 bases between them. The CDR3 covers 13 residues. Germline V CDR1 and CDR2: GTSNPN, SVGIG (reference sequence). CDR3 coding DNA: TGTGCCGAACTCGGGGGGCAGGCAGATACGCAGTATTTT. Amino acids: CAELGGQADTQYF.

CDR3 coding DNA: TGCGCCAGCAGCCAAGAAATAGCGTGGACTAGCGGGGGGTCCACAGATACGCAGTATTTT. The encoded protein is CASSQEIAWTSGGSTDTQYF. The rearrangement uses TRBV4-1 and TRBJ2-3, with 14 bases matching TRBD2. This CDR3 has 20 amino acids. Germline CDR1 is MGHRA and CDR2 is YSYEKL. Trimming took 0 bases from V and 2 from J; bases not matched to a gene: 10.

V and J are TRBV5-4 and TRBJ2-1, with TRBD2 matching over 10 bases. CDR1 and CDR2 from the germline V gene are SGHNT and YYREEE (reference sequence). Trimming cost V 0 bases and J 0 bases; bases outside gene matches: 3. The CDR3 sequence is 17 residues long. The CDR3 here is CASSLDQRGGSYNEQFF. Here the CDR3 DNA reads TGTGCCAGCAGCTTGGATCAGCGGGGGGGCTCCTACAATGAGCAGTTCTTC.

The genes are TRBV2 and TRBJ2-5; D is ambiguous. The CDR3 has 14 amino acids. V was shortened by 8 bases and J by 1 base, with 14 bases between the two germline ends. Germline values: CDR1 SNHLY, CDR2 FYNNEI. The CDR3 nucleotides are TGTGCCAGCTCTCAACTCAAACGCCAAGAGACCCAGTACTTC. Its protein is CASSQLKRQETQYF.

The chain employs TRBV19 and TRBJ1-6; 8 positions agree with TRBD1. Trimming removed 1 base from V and 7 bases from J; junction bases left unmatched: 0. The germline V gene has CDR1 LNHDA and CDR2 SQIVND (reference sequence). This CDR3 has 14 amino acids. CDR3 DNA sequence: TGTGCCAGTAGTATAGCAGGGGGCAATTCACCCCTCCACTTT. This encodes CASSIAGGNSPLHF.

The V gene is TRBV9, the J gene TRBJ1-2; D is possibly TRBD1 (5 bases). The CDR3 is 14 amino acids. Germline lookup yields CDR1 SGDLS and CDR2 YYNGEE. V was cut by 6 bases and J by 5 bases, with 17 bases left in between. CDR3 loop: CASTPAQGQYGYTF. The DNA for the CDR3 is TGTGCCAGCACGCCCGCCCAGGGCCAGTATGGCTACACCTTC.

As for this clone: Other DNA sequences in the same sample also yield this CDR3. CDR3 sequence reads: CASSPRGLYGYTF. In nucleotides, the CDR3 is TGCGCCAGCAGCCCTAGGGGGCTCTATGGCTACACCTTC. J is TRBJ1-2 and V is TRBV5-1; the match to TRBD1 covers 7 bases. The germline CDR1 and CDR2 sequences are SGHRS and YFSETQ. The CDR3 runs 13 residues. The V gene end was trimmed by 4 bases and the J gene end by 4 bases; junction bases not matched to a gene: 4.

V and J are TRBV25-1 and TRBJ2-2; D might be TRBD2 (5 bases). The germline V gene has CDR1 MGHDK and CDR2 SYGVNS. V was cut by 4 bases and J by 7 bases, with 13 bases left in between. The CDR3 totals 14 residues. CDR3 in amino acids: CASSVIGGGGELFF. CDR3 nucleotides: TGTGCCAGCAGTGTTATAGGCGGAGGCGGGGAGCTGTTTTTT.

This clone was detected a few times. This chain links TRBV11-3 with TRBJ2-5, with unresolved D. CDR3 size: 13 residues. Germline V gene lookup returns CDR1 SGHNT and CDR2 YENEEA. V gave up 1 base and J gave up 2 bases, with 5 bases separating them. This chain's CDR3 is CASSLGPQETQYF. Written as DNA, the CDR3 is TGTGCCAGCAGCTTAGGGCCGCAAGAGACCCAGTACTTC. The entire variable domain, with the rest obtained from reference TRBV11-3 and TRBJ2-5, is as follows: EAGVVQSPRYKIIEKKQPVAFWCNPISGHNTLYWYLQNLGQGPELLIRYENEEAVDDSQLPKDRFSAERLKGVDSTLKIQPAELGDSAVYLCASSLGPQETQYFGPGTRLLVL.

V is TRBV19 and J is TRBJ2-4; 9 positions agree with TRBD1. Germline CDR1 reads LNHDA; CDR2 reads SQIVND (reference sequence). Trimming took 1 base from V and 0 from J; bases not matched to a gene: 10. This CDR3 is built from 19 residues. The CDR3 nucleotides read TGTGCCAGTAGTATAGGGGACAGGGTAGCAGGTAAAGCCAAAAACATTCAGTACTTC. As protein: CASSIGDRVAGKAKNIQYF.